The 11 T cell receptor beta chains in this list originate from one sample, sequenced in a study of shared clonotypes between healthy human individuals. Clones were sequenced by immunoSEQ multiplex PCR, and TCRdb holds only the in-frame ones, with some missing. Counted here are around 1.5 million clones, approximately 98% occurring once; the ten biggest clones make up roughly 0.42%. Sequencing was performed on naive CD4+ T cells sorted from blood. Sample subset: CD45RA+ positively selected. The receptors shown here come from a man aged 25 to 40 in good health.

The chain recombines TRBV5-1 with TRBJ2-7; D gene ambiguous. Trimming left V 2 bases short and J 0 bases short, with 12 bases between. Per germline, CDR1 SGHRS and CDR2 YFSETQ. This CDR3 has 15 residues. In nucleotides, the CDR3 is TGCGCCAGCAGCTTCGGCCCATCCAGCTCCTACGAGCAGTACTTC. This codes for CASSFGPSSSYEQYF. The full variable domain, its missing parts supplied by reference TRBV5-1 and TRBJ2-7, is KAGVTQTPRYLIKTRGQQVTLSCSPISGHRSVSWYQQTPGQGLQFLFEYFSETQRNKGNFPGRFSGRQFSNSRSEMNVSTLELGDSALYLCASSFGPSSSYEQYFGPGTRLTVT.

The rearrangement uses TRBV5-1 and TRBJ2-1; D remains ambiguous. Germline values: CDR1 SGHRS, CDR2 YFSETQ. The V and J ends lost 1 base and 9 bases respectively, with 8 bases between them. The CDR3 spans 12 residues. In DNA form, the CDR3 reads TGCGCCAGCAGCTTGCCAGGTAGTGAGCAGTTCTTC. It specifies CASSLPGSEQFF.

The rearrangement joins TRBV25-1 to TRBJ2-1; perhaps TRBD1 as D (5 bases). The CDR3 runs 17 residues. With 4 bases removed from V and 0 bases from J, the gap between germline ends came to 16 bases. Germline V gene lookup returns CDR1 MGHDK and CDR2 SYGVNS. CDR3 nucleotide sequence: TGTGCCAGCAGTGCAGCAGGGCCTTTTAGCTCCTACAATGAGCAGTTCTTC. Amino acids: CASSAAGPFSSYNEQFF. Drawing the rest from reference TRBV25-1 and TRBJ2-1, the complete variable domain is EADIYQTPRYLVIGTGKKITLECSQTMGHDKMYWYQQDPGMELHLIHYSYGVNSTEKGDLSSESTVSRIRTEHFPLTLESARPSHTSQYLCASSAAGPFSSYNEQFFGPGTRLTVL.

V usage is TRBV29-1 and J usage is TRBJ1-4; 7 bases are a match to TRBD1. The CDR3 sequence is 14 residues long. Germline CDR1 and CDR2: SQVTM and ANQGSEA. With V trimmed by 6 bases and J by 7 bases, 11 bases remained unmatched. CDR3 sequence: CSVGHRGNREKLFF. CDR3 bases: TGCAGCGTGGGTCACAGGGGAAATCGTGAAAAACTGTTTTTT.

The CDR3 sequence is CASSIGQGYGYTF. The CDR3 nucleotides are TGTGCCAGCAGTATTGGACAGGGTTATGGCTACACCTTC. V gene TRBV28 combines with J gene TRBJ1-2, with TRBD1 matching over 8 bases. The J segment lost 5 bases and the V segment lost 5 bases, leaving 4 bases of the junction unmatched. The CDR3 is made up of 13 amino acids. The germline V gene has CDR1 MDHEN and CDR2 SYDVKM.

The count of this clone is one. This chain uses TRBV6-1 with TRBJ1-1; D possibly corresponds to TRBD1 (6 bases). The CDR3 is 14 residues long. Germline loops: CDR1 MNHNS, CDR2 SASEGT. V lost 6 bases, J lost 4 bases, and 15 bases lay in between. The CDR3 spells CASRKQGLGTEAFF. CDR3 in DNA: TGTGCCAGCAGGAAACAGGGTTTGGGCACTGAAGCTTTCTTT.

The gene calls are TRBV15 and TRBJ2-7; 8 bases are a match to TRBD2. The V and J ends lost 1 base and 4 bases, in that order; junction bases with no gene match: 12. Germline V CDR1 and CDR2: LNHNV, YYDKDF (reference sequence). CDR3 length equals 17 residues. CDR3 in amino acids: CATSRAARVAGLYEQYF. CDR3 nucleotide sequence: TGTGCCACCAGCAGAGCAGCCAGGGTAGCGGGGCTGTACGAGCAGTACTTC.

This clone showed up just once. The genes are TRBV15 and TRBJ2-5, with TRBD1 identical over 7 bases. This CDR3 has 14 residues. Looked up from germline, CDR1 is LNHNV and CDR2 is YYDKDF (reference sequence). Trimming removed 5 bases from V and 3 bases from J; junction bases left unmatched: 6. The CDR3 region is CATSPWTGEETQYF. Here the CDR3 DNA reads TGTGCCACCAGCCCCTGGACAGGAGAAGAGACCCAGTACTTC. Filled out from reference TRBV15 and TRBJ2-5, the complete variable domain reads DAMVIQNPRYQVTQFGKPVTLSCSQTLNHNVMYWYQQKSSQAPKLLFHYYDKDFNNEADTPDNFQSRRPNTSFCFLDIRSPGLGDTAMYLCATSPWTGEETQYFGPGTRLLVL.

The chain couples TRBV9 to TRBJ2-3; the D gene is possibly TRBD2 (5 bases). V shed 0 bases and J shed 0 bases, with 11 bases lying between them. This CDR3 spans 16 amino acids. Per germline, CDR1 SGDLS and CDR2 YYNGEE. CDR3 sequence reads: CASSVGGVPSTDTQYF. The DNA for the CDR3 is TGTGCCAGCAGCGTAGGGGGAGTCCCGAGCACAGATACGCAGTATTTT.

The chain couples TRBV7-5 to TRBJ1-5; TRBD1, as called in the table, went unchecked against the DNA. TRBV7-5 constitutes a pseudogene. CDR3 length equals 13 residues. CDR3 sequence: CVRSGRRTGAQHF. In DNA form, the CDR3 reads TGTGTCAGAAGCGGTAGACGGACAGGGGCCCAGCATTTT.

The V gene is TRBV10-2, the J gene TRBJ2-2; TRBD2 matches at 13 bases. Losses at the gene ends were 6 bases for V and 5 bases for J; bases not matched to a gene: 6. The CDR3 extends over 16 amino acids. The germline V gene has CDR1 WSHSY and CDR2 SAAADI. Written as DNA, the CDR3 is TGCGCCAGCAGCCAACTAGCGGGAGGGTATACCGGGGAGCTGTTTTTT. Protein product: CASSQLAGGYTGELFF.